This is a list of T cell receptor beta chains from one sample in a study of cytomegalovirus exposure and HLA in healthy donors. Repertoires were generated with immunoSEQ multiplex PCR, while TCRdb's copy carries only in-frame clones and drops some. The sample has some 87,000 clones; about 73% are singletons. The sequencing input was PBMCs. The receptors were gathered from a woman aged 50 to 65 in good health and CMV-seropositive. Both conserved end residues are part of each CDR3. The order of the fields is V gene, J gene, D gene, clone size, CDR3 DNA, CDR3 protein. The D gene is left open where the match is weak. Clone sizes are given selectively: once, few, many, or a class where the clone is expanded.

>TRBV6-5|TRBJ2-3|NA|NA
TGTGCCAGCAGAGCCAGAGGGACAGATACGCAGTATTTT
CASRARGTDTQYF
>TRBV28|TRBJ2-7|TRBD1|few
TGTGCCAGCAGCTCAGGGGGCGGTCGTGGCGAGCAGTACTTC
CASSSGGGRGEQYF
>TRBV5-6|TRBJ2-7|TRBD1|once
TGTGCCAGCAGGTTCCGGGACAGGGTAATAACCTACGAGCAGTACTTC
CASRFRDRVITYEQYF
>TRBV7-8|TRBJ2-5|NA|NA
TGTGCCAGCAGCCCCGGGACAAACCAAGAGACCCAGTACTTC
CASSPGTNQETQYF
>TRBV10-3|TRBJ1-5|NA|NA
TGTGCCATCAGTGAGCAGGGATGGAATCAGCCCCAGCATTTT
CAISEQGWNQPQHF
>TRBV30|TRBJ2-2|NA|few
TGTGCCTGGACGGGGAGGTCTATGAACACCGGGGAGCTGTTTTTT
CAWTGRSMNTGELFF
>TRBV19|TRBJ2-7|NA|NA
TGTGCCAGTACGAGGAGTGGTGCGGGCGAGCAGTACTTC
CASTRSGAGEQYF
>TRBV29-1|TRBJ1-5|NA|NA
TGCAGCGTTGGGGACATCAATCAGCCCCAGCATTTT
CSVGDINQPQHF
>TRBV9|TRBJ1-4|NA|once
TGTGCCAGCAGCTCTAGTGGGACACCCAATGAAAAACTGTTTTTT
CASSSSGTPNEKLFF
>TRBV5-6|TRBJ1-2|TRBD1|NA
TGTGCCAGCACTTGGACAGGGGGTCGCTATGGCTACACCTTC
CASTWTGGRYGYTF
>TRBV6-5|TRBJ2-7|NA|few
TGTGCCAGCAAGACGGACAGCTACGAGCAGTACTTC
CASKTDSYEQYF
>TRBV27|TRBJ2-7|TRBD2|few
TGTGCCAGCAATCCGACTAGCGGTTTGGGTGAGCAGTACTTC
CASNPTSGLGEQYF
>TRBV7-2|TRBJ2-7|NA|NA
TGTGCCAGCAGCTTAGCGGGGGGGGCTAGCGGATACGAGCAGCACTTC
CASSLAGGASGYEQHF
>TRBV28|TRBJ2-3|TRBD1|NA
TGTGCCAGCAGCGACAGGGGATGGTCGGATACGCAGTATTTT
CASSDRGWSDTQYF
>TRBV4-3|TRBJ2-5|NA|few
TGCGCCAGCAGCCAAGTACGGGGGGAGACCCAGTACTTC
CASSQVRGETQYF
>TRBV7-2|TRBJ2-2|TRBD2|once
TGTGCCAGCAGCCCGCGGGGGGGCGGGAGTACTTCCACCGGGGAGCTGTTTTTT
CASSPRGGGSTSTGELFF
>TRBV10-1|TRBJ1-4|NA|NA
TGCGCCAGCAGTGAGTCGAGGCAGGGGCTCGAGGAAAAACTGTTTTTT
CASSESRQGLEEKLFF
>TRBV11-3|TRBJ2-5|TRBD1|NA
TGTGCCAGCAGCTTAAACAGGGGGCCTCAAGAGACCCAGTACTTC
CASSLNRGPQETQYF
>TRBV7-9|TRBJ1-2|NA|NA
TGTGCCAGCATCGGACTAGCTAACTATGGCTACACCTTC
CASIGLANYGYTF
>TRBV19|TRBJ2-7|NA|NA
TGTGCCAGTAGTATAGGGGCGGGGAACTACGAGCAGTACTTC
CASSIGAGNYEQYF
>TRBV5-4|TRBJ1-1|NA|NA
TGTGCCAGCAGCTTGATCTCGAACACTGAAGCTTTCTTT
CASSLISNTEAFF
>TRBV30|TRBJ2-3|TRBD1|NA
TGTGCCTGCGGACAGGGCGGGGAGACAGATACGCAGTATTTT
CACGQGGETDTQYF
>TRBV27|TRBJ2-3|TRBD2|NA
TGTGCCAGCAGTCGGCGACAGGGGACTAGCGGGACAGATACGCAGTATTTT
CASSRRQGTSGTDTQYF